This paragraph covers one T cell receptor beta chain sequence. The repertoire was sequenced with immunoSEQ multiplex PCR; TCRdb's copy has only in-frame clones and lacks some. This table has 310,000 or so clones, around 86% appearing once. The sample comes from a study of blood T cell repertoires in COVID-19. Per germline, CDR1 MNHNS and CDR2 SASEGT. The V end was cut by 2 bases, the J end by 5 bases, with 18 bases between. The CDR3 is made up of 16 amino acids. The chain combines TRBV6-1 with TRBJ2-5; tentatively, D is TRBD2 (7 bases). This clonotype was obtained from a woman between 18 and 29 years old who had recovered from COVID-19. Material: PBMCs or T cells enriched from blood (not recorded which). The CDR3 bases are TGTGCCAGCAGTGAACAACCCAGGGGAGGGATTGAGACCCAGTACTTC. It translates to CASSEQPRGGIETQYF.